This T cell receptor beta chain is from a study of Graves' ophthalmopathy and Graves' hyperthyroidism listed by TCRdb under 2018. Turning to the overall study: Peripheral blood samples were taken at the time of initial diagnosis, before any treatment was given. TCR beta repertoire signatures were used to distinguish Graves' ophthalmopathy from Graves' hyperthyroidism and to predict progression to ophthalmopathy. In total, under 150 blood samples were TCR-sequenced: 40 to 45 ophthalmopathy, about 75 hyperthyroidism and about 17 hyperthyroidism-to-ophthalmopathy patients. A discovery set of 100 patients (around 40 ophthalmopathy, about 59 stable hyperthyroidism) was enrolled to explore V-J signatures distinguishing ophthalmopathy from hyperthyroidism. An independent validation cohort comprised under 20 hyperthyroidism patients and 15 to 17 patients who later progressed from hyperthyroidism to ophthalmopathy. T-cell repertoires of thyroid tissue and blood were compared in more than 5 hyperthyroidism patients. Following sampling, methimazole starting at 30 mg daily was administered to hyperthyroidism patients, and high-dose intravenous methylprednisolone was administered to ophthalmopathy patients. For training and testing, the 80 to 100 patients in the discovery cohort were randomly divided in a 7:3 ratio.

Hyperthyroidism was defined as stable when no progression to ophthalmopathy occurred within 18 months of follow-up. Hyperthyroidism patients were newly diagnosed, with disease duration under 2 months, and aged 18 to 65 years. Patients with other autoimmune diseases, uncontrolled infections, pregnancy or lactation were excluded from the study. Clinical symptoms, serum thyroxine, TRAb, thyroid ultrasound and orbital computed tomography formed the basis of the diagnosis. Ficoll-Paque density gradient centrifugation was used to isolate PBMCs from about 9.4 ml of fresh peripheral blood. Total RNA was extracted with Trizol reagent and quality-checked on an Agilent 2100 Bioanalyzer. The CDR3, from cysteine to phenylalanine, totals 11 residues. The read is trimmed to its CDR3 DNA, 33 bases read in frame from base 1. For repertoire sequencing, the TCR beta CDR3 regions were amplified from RNA transcripts. A first-round RT-PCR used HTBI primers with the Qiagen OneStep RT-PCR kit, followed by a second-round multiplex PCR, size selection and purification. The libraries underwent paired-end sequencing with 100 bp reads on an Illumina HiSeq2000. The paper's data handling went like this. SOAPnuke was used to process the reads, removing any read that contained adapters or uncalled bases, had a mean Phred below 15, or lacked an exact match to the constant primer or identifier. COPE v1.2.5 was used to merge high-quality paired reads. Clonotypes were defined as unique nucleotide sequences and were aligned to IMGT TRB V, D and J references using MiTCR v1.1. Analysis was restricted to V-J combinations with a frequency above 0.0001, which covered about 99% of repertoires. For each V-J combination, a TCR clonal expansion and chaos score was defined as F50 clonal expansion divided by the chaos observed in the TCRdist matrix. Welch's t-statistics and random forest were used to narrow the features down to around 12 V-J combinations, which were then fed into a naive Bayes classifier. The similarity between thyroid and blood repertoires was quantified using the Morisita-Horn index. The public reads were quality trimmed at Q25 with fastp and then assembled into clones with MiXCR by TCRdb, keeping productive beta chains. All rows with the same CDR3 protein become a single entry with the most common DNA and genes. In this record, the V and J calls reflect TCRdb's handling and not the investigators' own analysis. The table for this sample lists hundreds of thousands of distinct CDR3 sequences; around a fifth of them were counted only once. The ten largest clones represent roughly 3% of the sample.

The research as a whole found: The 13-signature model separated ophthalmopathy from stable hyperthyroidism with 85% to 90% sensitivity and just under 84% specificity in cross-validation, and 80%/75% in the test set. In validation, the model predicted ophthalmopathy progression with less than 71% sensitivity and approximately 72% specificity; approximately 12 predicted patients were CT-confirmed with GO in a median of 6.5 months. Sample size was not predetermined statistically, and investigators were not blinded to group allocation. Among expanded thyroid clonotypes with frequency above 0.001, most also showed up in blood, which suggests that blood repertoires may reflect the thyroid immune response.

There are many counts of this clonotype. This receptor's antigen is unknown. Relative to the germline gene, one junction end is altered; a read error may explain this. The receptor's source is a woman aged 18-29 years with stable Graves' hyperthyroidism. Donor details come from another sample of the same person, matched by shared clones. The material sequenced was peripheral blood. This chain is built from TRBV12-3 or TRBV12-4 and TRBJ1-2, and the D gene may be TRBD1, 6 bases matching. In nucleotides, the sequence is TGTGCCAGCAGCTTAGGGGGTGGCTACACCTTC. The resulting protein is CASSLGGGYTF.